The clone carrying this T cell receptor beta chain turned up a few times. What it binds is unknown. Primers used in a second PCR of about 6 to 11 cycles were a sample-barcoded 5' primer and a J-beta primer mix. A single record per CDR3 protein comes from TCRdb applying MiXCR to the 5' RACE reads. The sample holds about 800,000 distinct CDR3 sequences, around 25% seen once. The sample is drawn from a study of blood T cells in healthy people across ages. Study results and limitations: Using unsorted PBMCs precluded a conclusive naive versus antigen-experienced comparison. Age advanced and TCR beta diversity per million T cells fell, roughly linearly.

This CDR3 has 14 residues. V lost 4 bases and J 7 bases, leaving 10 bases between the germline ends. Germline V gene data show CDR1 as KGHDR and CDR2 as SFDVKD. This sample was shared with a second study, whose subject was T cells of mothers and their children.

The sequence was collected from a boy aged 5-17 years in good health. This chain uses TRBV24-1 with TRBJ1-6, with D possibly TRBD1 on 6 matching bases. The source material was blood. The CDR3 sequence: CATSEDSSNSPLHF. CDR3 bases: TGTGCCACCAGTGAGGACAGCTCAAATTCACCCCTCCACTTT.